This note documents a single T cell receptor (beta chain) sequence. The sample comes from a study of blood T cell repertoires in COVID-19. Across the whole study: The origin of the acute and convalescent COVID-19 samples was the United States, Italy and Spain. The cDNA or gDNA used as material had been derived from T cells, B-cell-depleted T cells, or PBMCs.

V lost 8 bases and J lost 5; bases outside the gene matches: 8. In germline, CDR1 is SNHLY, CDR2 FYNNEI. The CDR3 sequence is 15 residues long. Source study methods: Amplifying reference gene primers gave estimates of nucleated cell counts. Libraries were prepared by immunoSEQ multiplex PCR; TCRdb keeps only in-frame clonotypes and omits some of them. That table furnishes V, J and clone size, whereas the DNA furnished D and trimming. The sample includes around 300,000 clones, 75% to 90% of them seen just once. The sample comprised peripheral blood. This clonotype originated in a woman in her 40s who had recovered from COVID-19. The V gene is TRBV2, the J gene TRBJ2-1; 11 nucleotides align to TRBD2. This chain's CDR3 is CASLTIAGGNNEQFF. The CDR3 DNA follows: TGTGCCAGCCTTACCATAGCGGGAGGGAACAATGAGCAGTTCTTC.